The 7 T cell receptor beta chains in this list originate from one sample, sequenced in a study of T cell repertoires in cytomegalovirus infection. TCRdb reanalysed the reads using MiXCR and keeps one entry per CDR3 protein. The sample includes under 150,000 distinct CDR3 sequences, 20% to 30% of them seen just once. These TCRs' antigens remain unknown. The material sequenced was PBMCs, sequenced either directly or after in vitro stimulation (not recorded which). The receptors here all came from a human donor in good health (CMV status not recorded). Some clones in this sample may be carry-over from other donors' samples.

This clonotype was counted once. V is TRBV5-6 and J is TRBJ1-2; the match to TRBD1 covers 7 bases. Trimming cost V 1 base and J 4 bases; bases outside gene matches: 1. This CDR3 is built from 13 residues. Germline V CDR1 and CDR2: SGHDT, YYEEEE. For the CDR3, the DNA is TGTGCCAGCAGCTTGAGGGGGCCCTATGGCTACACCTTC. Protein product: CASSLRGPYGYTF.

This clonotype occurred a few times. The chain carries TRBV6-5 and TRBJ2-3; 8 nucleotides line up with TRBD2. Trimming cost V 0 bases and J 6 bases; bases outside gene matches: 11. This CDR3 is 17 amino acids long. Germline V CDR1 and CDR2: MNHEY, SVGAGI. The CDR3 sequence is CASSYSNQAGVGDTQYF. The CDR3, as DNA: TGTGCCAGCAGTTACTCGAACCAAGCGGGAGTGGGCGATACGCAGTATTTT.

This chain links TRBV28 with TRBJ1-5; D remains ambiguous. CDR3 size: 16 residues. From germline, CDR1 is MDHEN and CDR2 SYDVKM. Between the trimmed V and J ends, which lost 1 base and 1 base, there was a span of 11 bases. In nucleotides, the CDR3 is TGTGCCAGCAGTTTATACCCGGGAAGAAGCAATCAGCCCCAGCATTTT. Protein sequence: CASSLYPGRSNQPQHF.

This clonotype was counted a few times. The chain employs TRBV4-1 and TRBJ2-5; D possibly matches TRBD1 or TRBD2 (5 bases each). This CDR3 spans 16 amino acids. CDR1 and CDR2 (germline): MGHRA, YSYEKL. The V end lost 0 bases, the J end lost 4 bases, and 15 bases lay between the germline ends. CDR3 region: CASSQDFATEGETQYF. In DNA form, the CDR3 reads TGCGCCAGCAGCCAAGATTTCGCGACAGAGGGAGAGACCCAGTACTTC.

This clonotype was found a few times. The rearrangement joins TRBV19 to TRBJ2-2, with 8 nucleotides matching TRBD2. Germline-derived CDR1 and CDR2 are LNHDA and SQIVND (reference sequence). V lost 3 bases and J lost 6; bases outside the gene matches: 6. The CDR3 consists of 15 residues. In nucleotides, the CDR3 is TGTGCCAGTAGTATGAACGGGAGGGATCCCGGGGAGCTGTTTTTT. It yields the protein CASSMNGRDPGELFF.

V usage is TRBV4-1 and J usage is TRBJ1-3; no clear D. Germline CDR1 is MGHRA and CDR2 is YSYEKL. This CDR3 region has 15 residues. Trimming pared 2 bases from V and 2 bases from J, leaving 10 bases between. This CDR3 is CASSQYITTGNTIYF. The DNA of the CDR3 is TGCGCCAGCAGCCAATACATTACAACTGGAAACACCATATATTTT.

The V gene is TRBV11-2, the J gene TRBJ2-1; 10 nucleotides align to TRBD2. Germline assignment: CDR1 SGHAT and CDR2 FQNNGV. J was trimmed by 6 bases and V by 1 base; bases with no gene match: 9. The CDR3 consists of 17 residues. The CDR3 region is CASSLVGGPSGSNEQFF. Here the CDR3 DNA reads TGTGCCAGCAGCTTAGTTGGCGGGCCTAGCGGGAGCAATGAGCAGTTCTTC. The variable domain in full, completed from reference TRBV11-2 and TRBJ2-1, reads EAGVAQSPRYKIIEKRQSVAFWCNPISGHATLYWYQQILGQGPKLLIQFQNNGVVDDSQLPKDRFSAERLKGVDSTLKIQPAKLEDSAVYLCASSLVGGPSGSNEQFFGPGTRLTVL.